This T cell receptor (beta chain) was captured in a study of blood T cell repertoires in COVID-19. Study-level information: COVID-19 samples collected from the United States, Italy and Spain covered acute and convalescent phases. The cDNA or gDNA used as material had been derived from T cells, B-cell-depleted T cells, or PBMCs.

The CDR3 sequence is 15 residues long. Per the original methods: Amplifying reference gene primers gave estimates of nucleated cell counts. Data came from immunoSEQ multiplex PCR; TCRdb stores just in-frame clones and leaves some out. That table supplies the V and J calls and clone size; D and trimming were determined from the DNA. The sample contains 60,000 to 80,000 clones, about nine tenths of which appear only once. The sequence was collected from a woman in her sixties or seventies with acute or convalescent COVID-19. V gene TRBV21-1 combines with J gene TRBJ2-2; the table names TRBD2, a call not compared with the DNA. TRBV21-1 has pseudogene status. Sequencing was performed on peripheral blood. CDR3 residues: CASSLLVRSSGELFF. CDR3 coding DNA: TGTGCCAGCAGCCTCCTAGTAAGGTCGTCCGGGGAGCTGTTTTTT.